This TCR beta chain was recorded in a study of T cell responses to AZD1222 COVID-19 vaccine. Measured with immunoSEQ multiplex PCR; TCRdb has only the in-frame clones, and not every one. The sample carries 14,000 or so clones, about 80% recorded once. The clonotype comes from an adult who received the AZD1222 COVID-19 vaccine. Source: peripheral blood, taken 28 days after the second AZD1222 dose.

The chain's CDR3 is CASRRGQFSGNTIYF. The CDR3 DNA reads as TGTGCCAGTAGAAGGGGCCAGTTCTCTGGAAACACCATATATTTT. The rearrangement uses TRBV19 and TRBJ1-3; tentatively, D is TRBD1 (5 bases). The CDR3 runs 15 residues. Germline CDR1 LNHDA, CDR2 SQIVND (reference sequence). Trimming removed 6 bases from V and 0 bases from J, with 12 bases in between.